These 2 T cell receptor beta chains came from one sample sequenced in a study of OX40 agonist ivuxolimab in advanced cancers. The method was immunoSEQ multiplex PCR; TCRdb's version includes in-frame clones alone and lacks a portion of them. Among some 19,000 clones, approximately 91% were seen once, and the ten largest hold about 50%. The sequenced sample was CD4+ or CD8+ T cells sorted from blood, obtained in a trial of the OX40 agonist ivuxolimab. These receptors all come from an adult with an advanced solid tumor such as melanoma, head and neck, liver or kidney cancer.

The CDR3 DNA sequence: TGTGCCAGTAGGGGGAGGAACTACAATGAGCAGTTCTTC. It encodes CASRGRNYNEQFF. V gene TRBV19 combines with J gene TRBJ2-1; a possible D gene is TRBD2 (6 bases). Trimming took 6 bases from V and 3 from J, leaving 9 bases between them. Germline assignment: CDR1 LNHDA and CDR2 SQIVND (reference sequence). This CDR3 has 13 amino acids.

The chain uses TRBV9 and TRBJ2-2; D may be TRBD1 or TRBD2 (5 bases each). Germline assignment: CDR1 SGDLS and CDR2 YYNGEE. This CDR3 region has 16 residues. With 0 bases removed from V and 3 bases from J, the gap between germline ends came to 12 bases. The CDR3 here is CASSVGGGRDTGELFF. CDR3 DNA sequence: TGTGCCAGCAGCGTAGGTGGGGGACGGGACACCGGGGAGCTGTTTTTT.